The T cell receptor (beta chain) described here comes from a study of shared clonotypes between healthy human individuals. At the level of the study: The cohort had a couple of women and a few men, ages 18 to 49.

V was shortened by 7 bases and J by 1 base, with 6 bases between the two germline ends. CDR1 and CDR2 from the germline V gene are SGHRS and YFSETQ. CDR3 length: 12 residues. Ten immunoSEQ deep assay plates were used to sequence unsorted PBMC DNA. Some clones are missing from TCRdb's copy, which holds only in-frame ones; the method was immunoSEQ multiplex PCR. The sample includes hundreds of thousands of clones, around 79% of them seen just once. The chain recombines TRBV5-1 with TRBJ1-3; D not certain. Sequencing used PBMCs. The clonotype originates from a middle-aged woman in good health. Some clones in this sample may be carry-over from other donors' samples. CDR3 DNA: TGCGCCAGCGACGAATCTGGAAACACCATATATTTT. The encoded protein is CASDESGNTIYF.